This passage covers 24 T cell receptor beta chains from one sample sequenced in a study of T cell responses to AZD1222 COVID-19 vaccine (dated by TCRdb to about 2021). The library was prepared using the immunoSEQ multiplex PCR assay. Not all clones reach the TCRdb copy of this immuneACCESS table, which keeps in-frame sequences only. Checked studies attribute under half of the gap to unresolved V genes and leave the rest unexplained. Here the sample has some 90,000 clones; approximately 86% occur a single time. The ten largest clones take up approximately 7.9% of the sample. Interpreted using the paper, the time point label stands for: baseline before first vaccination. The input for sequencing was peripheral blood, taken on day 0 of AZD1222 vaccination. The receptors come from an adult in good health.

J is TRBJ1-3 and V is TRBV19; D uncertain. V lost 5 bases, J lost 4 bases, and 9 bases lay in between. The germline V gene has CDR1 LNHDA and CDR2 SQIVND (reference sequence). The CDR3 is 13 residues long. The CDR3 bases are TGTGCCAGTAGTGGTAGGAGAGGAAACACCATATATTTT. Protein product: CASSGRRGNTIYF. Variable domain in full (rest from reference TRBV19 and TRBJ1-3): DGGITQSPKYLFRKEGQNVTLSCEQNLNHDAMYWYRQDPGQGLRLIYYSQIVNDFQKGDIAEGYSVSREKKESFPLTVTSAQKNPTAFYLCASSGRRGNTIYFGEGSWLTVV.

The V gene is TRBV28, the J gene TRBJ1-1; 8 positions agree with TRBD1. V lost 5 bases to trimming and J lost 6 bases; unmatched junction nucleotides: 5. CDR3 size: 13 residues. Germline V CDR1 and CDR2: MDHEN, SYDVKM. The chain's CDR3 is CASSGQGKPEAFF. The CDR3 region has the DNA TGTGCCAGCAGTGGACAGGGCAAGCCTGAAGCTTTCTTT.

The chain joins TRBV7-2 to TRBJ1-5, with a possible D match to TRBD1 (6 bases). Germline CDR1 reads SGHTA; CDR2 reads FQGNSA. V shed 0 bases and J shed 5 bases, with 17 bases lying between them. The CDR3 is 17 residues long. The CDR3 nucleotides read TGTGCCAGCAGCTTAGCGGGCCAGGGGATTTGGGATCAGCCCCAGCATTTT. Protein product: CASSLAGQGIWDQPQHF.

This chain uses TRBV7-9 with TRBJ2-5, with 11 bases that match TRBD2. From germline, CDR1 is SEHNR and CDR2 FQNEAQ (reference sequence). The CDR3 covers 16 residues. With V trimmed by 8 bases and J by 5 bases, 13 bases remained unmatched. CDR3 DNA sequence: TGTGCCAGCGCTACGGGTAGCGGGAGGGCTAAGGAGACCCAGTACTTC. Protein product: CASATGSGRAKETQYF.

The chain has TRBV3-1 (or the pseudogene TRBV3-2) and TRBJ1-1, with D perhaps matching TRBD1 (5 bases). V lost 0 bases to trimming and J lost 8 bases, with 13 bases between them. The CDR3 has 14 residues. CDR1 LGHDT and CDR2 YNNKEL come from the germline V gene (reference sequence). In DNA, the CDR3 is TGTGCCAGCAGCCAAGAGGCCTTCGGGGGGGAAGCTTTCTTT. It is translated as CASSQEAFGGEAFF.

The rearrangement links TRBV7-9 to TRBJ1-1; 10 nucleotides align to TRBD1. Germline assignment: CDR1 SEHNR and CDR2 FQNEAQ (reference sequence). The junction had 8 bases not matched to a gene; V was cut back by 7 bases and J by 6 bases. This CDR3 is built from 14 residues. The CDR3 region is CASTRQGASAEAFF. CDR3 DNA sequence: TGTGCCAGCACAAGACAGGGGGCGAGCGCTGAAGCTTTCTTT.

This clone was seen a handful of times. The chain is built from TRBV9 and TRBJ2-1, with 8 nucleotides matching TRBD2. This CDR3 comprises 15 residues. CDR1 is SGDLS, CDR2 YYNGEE, per germline. The trim removed 0 bases at V and 5 bases at J, leaving 4 bases unmatched. CDR3 nucleotide sequence: TGTGCCAGCAGCGTAGTCGGGAGGGCCGACAATGAGCAGTTCTTC. Amino acid sequence: CASSVVGRADNEQFF.

The chain uses TRBV30 and TRBJ1-4; D ambiguous. The CDR3 sequence is 12 residues long. CDR1 GTSNPN and CDR2 SVGIG come from the germline V gene (reference sequence). V was trimmed by 0 bases and J by 8 bases, leaving 7 bases between them. CDR3 DNA sequence: TGTGCCTGGAGTGTCCTCCGGGAAAAACTGTTTTTT. Translation gives CAWSVLREKLFF.

The chain combines TRBV11-2 with TRBJ2-3; 11 bases are shared with TRBD2. Trimming cost V 4 bases and J 0 bases; bases outside gene matches: 3. Germline V lookup: CDR1 SGHAT, CDR2 FQNNGV. The CDR3 sequence is 16 residues long. The CDR3 protein is CASSSTSGTSTDTQYF. The DNA of the CDR3 is TGTGCCAGCAGCTCGACTAGCGGGACTAGCACAGATACGCAGTATTTT. Variable domain in full (rest from reference TRBV11-2 and TRBJ2-3): EAGVAQSPRYKIIEKRQSVAFWCNPISGHATLYWYQQILGQGPKLLIQFQNNGVVDDSQLPKDRFSAERLKGVDSTLKIQPAKLEDSAVYLCASSSTSGTSTDTQYFGPGTRLTVL.

The sample holds a few counts of this clone. The chain combines TRBV6-2 or TRBV6-3 with TRBJ2-2; maybe TRBD2 (5 bases). CDR3 length: 14 amino acids. Germline-derived CDR1 and CDR2 are MNHEY and SVGEGT. V lost 5 bases and J lost 7, with 14 bases in between. This CDR3 is CASSQPWTDGELFF. The CDR3 DNA follows: TGTGCCAGCAGTCAACCGTGGACTGACGGGGAGCTGTTTTTT.

The chain combines TRBV11-3 with TRBJ2-1; 11 positions match TRBD2. The CDR3 contains 18 residues. The germline CDR1 and CDR2 sequences are SGHNT and YENEEA. V lost 7 bases to trimming and J lost 8 bases; unmatched junction nucleotides: 19. For the CDR3, the DNA is TGTGCCAGCACCCCCGGGCGGGTGGTAGCGGGAGGGTACGATGAGCAGTTCTTC. Protein sequence: CASTPGRVVAGGYDEQFF.

The chain employs TRBV5-1 and TRBJ1-1; tentative D call: TRBD1 (6 bases). Germline V gene data show CDR1 as SGHRS and CDR2 as YFSETQ. This CDR3 region has 15 residues. V lost 0 bases to trimming and J lost 3 bases, with 12 bases between them. The CDR3, as DNA: TGCGCCAGCAGCTTGGCGGGGGGCGGGTACACTGAAGCTTTCTTT. Translation gives CASSLAGGGYTEAFF.

The chain combines TRBV7-9 with TRBJ2-3; D is unclear. Trimming left V 8 bases short and J 0 bases short, with 15 bases between. This CDR3 has 15 residues. Germline CDR1 reads SEHNR; CDR2 reads FQNEAQ (reference sequence). CDR3 in amino acids: CASSSPELSTDTQYF. CDR3 DNA sequence: TGTGCCAGCTCCAGTCCGGAGCTCAGCACAGATACGCAGTATTTT.

The chain couples TRBV5-6 to TRBJ1-2, with unresolved D. The CDR3 is 14 residues long. Germline CDR1 and CDR2: SGHDT and YYEEEE. With 3 bases removed from V and 5 bases from J, the gap between germline ends came to 14 bases. The CDR3 DNA is TGTGCCAGCAGCTCGGGCCTCCCCGGATATGGCTACACCTTC. It is translated as CASSSGLPGYGYTF.

The genes are TRBV7-9 and TRBJ2-1; 9 nucleotides match TRBD1. Germline V gene lookup returns CDR1 SEHNR and CDR2 FQNEAQ (reference sequence). This CDR3 contains 14 residues. J gave up 8 bases and V 4 bases, and 6 bases lay outside the gene matches. Here the CDR3 reads CASSSRDRDDEQFF. As DNA, the CDR3 is TGTGCCAGCAGCTCGAGGGACAGGGACGATGAGCAGTTCTTC. Full variable domain (missing parts from reference TRBV7-9 and TRBJ2-1): DTGVSQNPRHKITKRGQNVTFRCDPISEHNRLYWYRQTLGQGPEFLTYFQNEAQLEKSRLLSDRFSAERPKGSFSTLEIQRTEQGDSAMYLCASSSRDRDDEQFFGPGTRLTVL.

The chain joins TRBV3-1 (or the pseudogene TRBV3-2) to TRBJ2-3; 12 nucleotides match TRBD1. Germline values: CDR1 LGHDT, CDR2 YNNKEL (reference sequence). The CDR3 has 15 residues. The V segment lost 4 bases and the J segment 9 bases; nucleotides outside the gene matches: 8. CDR3 protein: CASSPTGTGGGTQYF. The CDR3 DNA reads TGTGCCAGCAGCCCAACCGGGACAGGGGGCGGAACGCAGTATTTT.

V is TRBV7-8 and J is TRBJ1-5, with a tentative D call TRBD1 (5 bases). Germline CDR1 and CDR2: SGHVS and FQNEAQ. This CDR3 is built from 15 residues. The V and J ends lost 4 bases and 4 bases respectively, with 14 bases between them. CDR3 DNA sequence: TGTGCCAGCAGCTCGACAGCGCATTTGAATCAGCCCCAGCATTTT. As protein: CASSSTAHLNQPQHF.

The V gene is TRBV14, the J gene TRBJ1-1, with D possibly TRBD1 on 6 matching bases. Germline CDR1 and CDR2: SGHDN and FVKESK. CDR3 length: 13 residues. The V end was cut by 5 bases, the J end by 10 bases, with 17 bases between. The CDR3 sequence: CASSFTGIGGAFF. CDR3 bases: TGTGCCAGCAGCTTTACAGGGATTGGGGGAGCTTTCTTT. Full variable domain (remainder filled in from reference TRBV14 and TRBJ1-1): EAGVTQFPSHSVIEKGQTVTLRCDPISGHDNLYWYRRVMGKEIKFLLHFVKESKQDESGMPNNRFLAERTGGTYSTLKVQPAELEDSGVYFCASSFTGIGGAFFGQGTRLTVV.

V and J are TRBV5-1 and TRBJ2-2; possible D gene TRBD2, 6 bases. Germline CDR1 reads SGHRS; CDR2 reads YFSETQ. The CDR3 loop spans 16 amino acids. V was pared by 4 bases and J by 3 bases, with 16 bases between. CDR3 sequence: CASSPLLGEDTGELFF. The CDR3 DNA is TGCGCCAGCAGCCCCCTCCTCGGGGAGGACACCGGGGAGCTGTTTTTT.

V and J are TRBV7-8 and TRBJ2-7; 8 bases line up with TRBD2. CDR3 length: 18 amino acids. Germline trimming cut 5 bases from V and 0 bases from J; bases unmatched to any gene: 15. CDR1 is SGHVS, CDR2 FQNEAQ, per germline. The CDR3 DNA reads as TGTGCCAGCAGCCCCTACATGGGTAGCGGGATGGTCTCCTACGAGCAGTACTTC. Its protein is CASSPYMGSGMVSYEQYF.

The chain links TRBV6-2 or TRBV6-3 to TRBJ2-3; D assignment may be TRBD1 or TRBD2 (6 bases each). V was pared by 2 bases and J by 4 bases, with 10 bases between. This CDR3 is 14 amino acids long. The germline V gene encodes CDR1 MNHEY and CDR2 SVGEGT. The CDR3 sequence is CASSYIGGPDTQYF. As DNA, the CDR3 is TGTGCCAGCAGTTACATAGGGGGGCCAGATACGCAGTATTTT.

J is TRBJ1-6 and V is TRBV6-6; D remains ambiguous. Germline CDR1 MNHNY, CDR2 SVGAGI (reference sequence). Trimming took 4 bases from V and 6 from J, leaving 13 bases between them. This CDR3 comprises 15 residues. The CDR3 coding sequence is TGTGCCAGCAGTTCCCGGGTGCCGGGTAATTCACCCCTCCACTTT. It translates to CASSSRVPGNSPLHF.

The chain uses TRBV27 and TRBJ1-2, with D possibly matching TRBD1 (6 bases). CDR3 length equals 16 residues. Trimming took 0 bases from V and 8 from J, leaving 19 bases between them. Germline CDR1 and CDR2: MNHEY and SMNVEV (reference sequence). The CDR3 bases are TGTGCCAGCAGTTTATCCTTCCTAGGGGGTTCTGGGGGCTACACCTTC. Translation gives CASSLSFLGGSGGYTF.

The CDR3 region has the DNA TGTGCCAGCAATCGGAGGCCCGGGGCCCTCACTGAAGCTTTCTTT. This encodes CASNRRPGALTEAFF. The V call is TRBV2, the J call TRBJ1-1, with D maybe TRBD1 (5 bases). Per germline, CDR1 SNHLY and CDR2 FYNNEI. The CDR3 is 15 residues long. V gave up 7 bases and J gave up 4 bases, with 19 bases separating them.